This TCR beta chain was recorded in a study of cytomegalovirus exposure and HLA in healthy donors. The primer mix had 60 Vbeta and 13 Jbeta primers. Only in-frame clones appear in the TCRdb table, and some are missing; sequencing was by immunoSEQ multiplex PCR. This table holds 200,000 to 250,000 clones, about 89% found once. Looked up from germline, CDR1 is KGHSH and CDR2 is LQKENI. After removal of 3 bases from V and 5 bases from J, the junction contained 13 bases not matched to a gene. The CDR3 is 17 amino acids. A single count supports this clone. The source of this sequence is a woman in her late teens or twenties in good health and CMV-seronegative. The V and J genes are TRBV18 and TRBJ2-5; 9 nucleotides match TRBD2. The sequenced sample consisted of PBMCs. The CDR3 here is CASSPSLAGPVWETQYF. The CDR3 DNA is TGTGCCAGCTCACCGAGTCTAGCGGGACCCGTCTGGGAGACCCAGTACTTC.